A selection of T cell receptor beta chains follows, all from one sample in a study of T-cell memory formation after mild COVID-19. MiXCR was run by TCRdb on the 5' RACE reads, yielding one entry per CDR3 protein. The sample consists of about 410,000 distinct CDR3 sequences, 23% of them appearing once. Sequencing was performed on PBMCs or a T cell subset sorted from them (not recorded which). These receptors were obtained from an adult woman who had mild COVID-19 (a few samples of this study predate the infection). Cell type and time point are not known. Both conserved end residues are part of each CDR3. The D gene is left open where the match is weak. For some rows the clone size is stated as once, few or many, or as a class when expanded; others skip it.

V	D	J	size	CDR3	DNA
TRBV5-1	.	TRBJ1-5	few	CASSLVPGDQPQHF	TGCGCCAGCAGCTTGGTGCCAGGGGATCAGCCCCAGCATTTT
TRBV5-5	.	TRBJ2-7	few	CASSSTVGSEQYF	TGTGCCAGCAGCTCCACCGTGGGGAGCGAGCAGTACTTC
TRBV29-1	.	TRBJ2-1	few	CSVGDRYNEQFF	TGCAGCGTTGGAGACAGATACAATGAGCAGTTCTTC
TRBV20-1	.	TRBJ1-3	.	CSASSNGGNTIYF	TGCAGTGCTAGTTCTAACGGAGGAAACACCATATATTTT
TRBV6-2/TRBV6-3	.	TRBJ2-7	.	CASSYSRVRTYEQYF	TGTGCCAGCAGTTACTCGAGGGTCAGGACCTACGAGCAGTACTTC
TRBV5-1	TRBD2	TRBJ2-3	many	CASSFGTSGSTDTQYF	TGCGCCAGCAGCTTCGGGACTAGCGGGAGCACAGATACGCAGTATTTT
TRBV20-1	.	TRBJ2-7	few	CSAERTRSRYEQYF	TGCAGTGCTGAGAGGACAAGAAGCCGCTACGAGCAGTACTTC
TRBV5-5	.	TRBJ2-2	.	CASSRLPGTNTGELFF	TGTGCCAGCAGCAGACTCCCGGGAACGAACACCGGGGAGCTGTTTTTT
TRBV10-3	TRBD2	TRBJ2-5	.	CAISDGTILEGETQYF	TGTGCCATCAGCGACGGGACTATCCTGGAGGGAGAGACCCAGTACTTC
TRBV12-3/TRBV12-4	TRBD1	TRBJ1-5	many	CASSPVRDRGNQPQHF	TGTGCCAGCAGCCCCGTCCGGGACAGGGGGAATCAGCCCCAGCATTTT
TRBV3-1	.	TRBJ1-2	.	CASSQDEGYYGYTF	TGTGCCAGCAGCCAAGACGAGGGGTACTATGGCTACACCTTC
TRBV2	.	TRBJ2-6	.	CASSGGNSGANVLTF	TGTGCCAGCAGCGGAGGGAACTCTGGGGCCAACGTCCTGACTTTC
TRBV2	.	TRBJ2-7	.	CASSVRGEVEQYF	TGTGCCAGCAGTGTGCGCGGGGAGGTTGAGCAGTACTTC
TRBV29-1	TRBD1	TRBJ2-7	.	CSVEGGQGSYEQYF	TGCAGCGTTGAAGGGGGACAGGGATCCTACGAGCAGTACTTC
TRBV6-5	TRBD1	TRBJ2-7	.	CASSIGQGAVEQYF	TGTGCCAGCAGCATCGGACAGGGGGCGGTTGAGCAGTACTTC
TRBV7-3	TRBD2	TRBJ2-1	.	CASSFGGAWNEQFF	TGTGCCAGCAGCTTCGGGGGGGCCTGGAATGAGCAGTTCTTC
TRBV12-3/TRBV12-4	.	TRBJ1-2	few	CASSPAGKNFYGYTF	TGTGCCAGCAGCCCCGCCGGCAAAAATTTCTATGGCTACACCTTC
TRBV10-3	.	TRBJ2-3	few	CAISEGPRGRDTQYF	TGTGCCATCAGTGAAGGCCCTCGGGGGAGAGATACGCAGTATTTT
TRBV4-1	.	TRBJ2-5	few	CASSQDGQGQETQYF	TGCGCCAGCAGCCAAGATGGGCAGGGTCAAGAGACCCAGTACTTC
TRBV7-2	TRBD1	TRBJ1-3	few	CASSLAARGTGNTIYF	TGTGCCAGCAGCTTAGCGGCCAGGGGGACGGGAAACACCATATATTTT
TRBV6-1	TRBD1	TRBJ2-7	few	CATRTGGSEQYF	TGTGCCACGCGGACAGGGGGCAGCGAGCAGTACTTC
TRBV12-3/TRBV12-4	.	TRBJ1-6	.	CASSSLGMDNSPLHF	TGTGCCAGCAGTTCGTTGGGTATGGATAATTCACCCCTCCACTTT
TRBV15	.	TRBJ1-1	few	CATSRDAGPGTEAFF	TGTGCCACCAGCAGGGACGCGGGGCCGGGCACTGAAGCTTTCTTT
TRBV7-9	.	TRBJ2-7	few	CASSLLTSSYEQYF	TGTGCCAGCAGCCTTCTGACTAGTAGCTACGAGCAGTACTTC
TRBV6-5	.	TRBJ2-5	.	CASSWAEGETQYF	TGTGCCAGCAGTTGGGCAGAGGGAGAGACCCAGTACTTC
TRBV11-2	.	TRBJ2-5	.	CASSLVEGIQTQYF	TGTGCCAGCAGCTTAGTCGAGGGGATACAGACCCAGTACTTC
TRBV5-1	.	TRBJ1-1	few	CASRQDVNTEAFF	TGCGCCAGCAGGCAAGATGTGAACACTGAAGCTTTCTTT
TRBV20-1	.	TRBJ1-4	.	CSAPAEGVTNEKLFF	TGCAGTGCTCCGGCGGAAGGGGTAACTAATGAAAAACTGTTTTTT
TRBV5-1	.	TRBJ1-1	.	CASSLVTDGTEAFF	TGCGCCAGCAGCTTGGTAACGGACGGCACTGAAGCTTTCTTT
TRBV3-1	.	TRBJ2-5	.	CASSFHFQETQYF	TGTGCCAGCAGCTTTCACTTCCAAGAGACCCAGTACTTC
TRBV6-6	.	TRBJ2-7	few	CASSPPQGGEQYF	TGTGCCAGCAGTCCCCCACAGGGCGGGGAGCAGTACTTC
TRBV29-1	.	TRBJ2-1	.	CSARGQTRNEQFF	TGCAGCGCCCGCGGGCAGACCCGCAATGAGCAGTTCTTC
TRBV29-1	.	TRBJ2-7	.	CSVEKPLGEQYF	TGCAGCGTTGAAAAGCCCCTGGGCGAGCAGTACTTC
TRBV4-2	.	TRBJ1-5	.	CASSQVTHGENQPQHF	TGTGCCAGCAGCCAAGTGACCCACGGGGAGAACCAGCCCCAGCATTTT
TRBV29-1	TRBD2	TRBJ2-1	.	CSVALEAGGMNEQFF	TGCAGCGTGGCCCTTGAAGCGGGAGGGATGAATGAGCAGTTCTTC
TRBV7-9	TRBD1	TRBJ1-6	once	CASSPAHRGQNSPLHF	TGTGCCAGCAGCCCAGCTCACAGGGGGCAAAATTCACCCCTCCACTTT